This is a list of T cell receptor beta chains from one sample in a study of T cell responses to AZD1222 COVID-19 vaccine. Sequencing was performed with immunoSEQ multiplex PCR; in TCRdb, only in-frame clones are kept and a portion is missing. The sample has 80,000 to 90,000 clones, 90% to 95% seen once. This specimen was peripheral blood, taken on day 0 of AZD1222 vaccination. These receptor sequences come from an adult in good health. The CDR3 runs from the conserved cysteine through the conserved F or W. The D gene is left open where the match is weak. Part of the rows lack a size; the others show once, few, many or a class for expanded clones.

abundance	v_gene	d_gene	j_gene	CDR3aa	CDR3nt
NA	TRBV2	NA	TRBJ2-5	CASTSGPSQETQYF	TGTGCCAGCACCAGCGGGCCTTCCCAAGAGACCCAGTACTTC
NA	TRBV18	TRBD2	TRBJ2-2	CASSPRASGLNTGELFF	TGTGCCAGCTCACCACGGGCTAGCGGTCTGAACACCGGGGAGCTGTTTTTT
NA	TRBV28	NA	TRBJ1-5	CAGSRDSNQPQHF	TGTGCCGGGAGTAGGGATAGCAATCAGCCCCAGCATTTT
few	TRBV5-1	NA	TRBJ2-1	CASSLELGGRKQNEQFF	TGCGCCAGCAGCTTGGAGCTCGGGGGACGCAAGCAAAATGAGCAGTTCTTC
NA	TRBV5-1	NA	TRBJ1-1	CASSSQGSTEAFF	TGCGCCAGCAGTTCCCAGGGAAGCACTGAAGCTTTCTTT
NA	TRBV4-3	TRBD2	TRBJ2-3	CASSPSEGTSGGSTDTQYF	TGCGCCAGCAGCCCCTCAGAAGGGACTAGCGGGGGGAGCACAGATACGCAGTATTTT
NA	TRBV5-1	TRBD2	TRBJ2-1	CASSLHNGRARDEQFF	TGCGCCAGCAGCCTCCATAACGGGAGGGCCAGGGATGAGCAGTTCTTC
NA	TRBV9	NA	TRBJ2-1	CASSAFGSVPNEQFF	TGTGCCAGCAGCGCCTTCGGTAGTGTTCCTAATGAGCAGTTCTTC
NA	TRBV5-5	TRBD2	TRBJ2-7	CASSFWTSGSYEQYF	TGTGCCAGCAGCTTTTGGACTAGCGGGAGTTACGAGCAGTACTTC
NA	TRBV30	NA	TRBJ2-7	CAWSRRTFEQYF	TGTGCCTGGAGCCGACGGACGTTCGAGCAGTACTTC
NA	TRBV14	NA	TRBJ2-7	CASSLSQGPLVYEQYF	TGTGCCAGCAGCCTCTCACAGGGACCGCTGGTTTACGAGCAGTACTTC
NA	TRBV2	TRBD1	TRBJ2-7	CASSYGTVGEQYF	TGTGCCAGCAGTTATGGGACAGTCGGGGAGCAGTACTTC
NA	TRBV27	NA	TRBJ1-5	CASSVGVSNQPQHF	TGTGCCAGCAGTGTGGGGGTTAGCAATCAGCCCCAGCATTTT
NA	TRBV5-1	TRBD2	TRBJ2-1	CASSATSGLYNEQFF	TGCGCCAGCAGCGCGACTAGCGGCCTCTACAATGAGCAGTTCTTC
NA	TRBV4-1	TRBD1	TRBJ2-7	CASSGTGDGSEQYF	TGCGCCAGCAGTGGGACAGGGGATGGTTCCGAGCAGTACTTC
NA	TRBV2	NA	TRBJ2-1	CASSDDYQEQFF	TGTGCCAGCAGCGACGATTACCAGGAGCAGTTCTTC
NA	TRBV7-9	NA	TRBJ1-2	CASSLGRITF	TGTGCCAGCAGCTTGGGAAGAATCACCTTC
NA	TRBV18	TRBD2	TRBJ2-7	CASSPGLAGTYEQYF	TGTGCCAGCTCACCCGGACTAGCGGGAACCTACGAGCAGTACTTC
NA	TRBV28	TRBD2	TRBJ2-5	CASSIAGGLETQYF	TGTGCCAGCAGTATAGCGGGAGGGCTGGAGACCCAGTACTTC
NA	TRBV7-3	NA	TRBJ2-7	CASSLTTGSYEQYF	TGTGCCAGCAGCCTAACGACAGGTTCCTACGAGCAGTACTTC
NA	TRBV6-5	TRBD2	TRBJ2-1	CASSFYSGSGNEQFF	TGTGCCAGCAGTTTTTATAGCGGGAGTGGAAATGAGCAGTTCTTC
NA	TRBV12-5	TRBD1	TRBJ1-3	CASGLARQGESGNTIYF	TGTGCTAGTGGTTTGGCCCGACAGGGGGAATCTGGAAACACCATATATTTT
NA	TRBV18	NA	TRBJ2-1	CASFGTFNYNEQFF	TGTGCCAGCTTCGGGACTTTCAACTACAATGAGCAGTTCTTC
NA	TRBV11-3	TRBD2	TRBJ2-1	CASSLDGTSGNYNEQFF	TGTGCCAGCAGCTTAGATGGGACTAGCGGGAACTACAATGAGCAGTTCTTC
NA	TRBV21-1	NA	TRBJ2-1	CASSKESGSLHNEQFF	TGTGCCAGCAGCAAAGAGAGCGGGAGTTTGCACAATGAGCAGTTCTTC
NA	TRBV2	TRBD2	TRBJ2-3	CASSAGGTSARTDTQYF	TGTGCCAGCAGTGCAGGGGGGACTAGCGCGCGCACAGATACGCAGTATTTT
NA	TRBV7-9	TRBD1	TRBJ1-5	CASSSRTGSQPQHF	TGTGCCAGCAGCTCCCGGACAGGGAGTCAGCCCCAGCATTTT
NA	TRBV2	NA	TRBJ2-6	CASSDGRANVLTF	TGTGCCAGCAGTGACGGTCGGGCCAACGTCCTGACTTTC
NA	TRBV18	NA	TRBJ2-1	CASSEASYNEQFF	TGTGCCAGCTCTGAGGCTTCCTACAATGAGCAGTTCTTC
once	TRBV9	NA	TRBJ2-5	CASSATAVQETQYF	TGTGCCAGCAGCGCGACGGCCGTTCAAGAGACCCAGTACTTC
NA	TRBV12-3/TRBV12-4	NA	TRBJ1-5	CASSLGTGQPQHF	TGTGCCAGCAGTTTGGGAACCGGTCAGCCCCAGCATTTT
NA	TRBV10-3	TRBD1	TRBJ1-2	CATRQGAGDGYTF	TGTGCCACCCGACAGGGCGCTGGTGATGGCTACACCTTC
NA	TRBV7-6	NA	TRBJ2-1	CASSSLGLSFF	TGTGCCAGCAGCTCCTTAGGACTATCGTTCTTC
NA	TRBV3-1/TRBV3-2	NA	TRBJ2-5	CASSNRDGSYQETQYF	TGTGCCAGCAGCAACCGGGACGGCTCGTACCAAGAGACCCAGTACTTC
NA	TRBV13	NA	TRBJ1-3	CASSTQDSGNTIYF	TGTGCCAGCAGCACGCAGGACAGTGGAAACACCATATATTTT
NA	TRBV7-8	NA	TRBJ2-3	CASSLAVEGTTSTDTQYF	TGTGCCAGCAGCTTAGCCGTCGAGGGGACAACTAGCACAGATACGCAGTATTTT
NA	TRBV9	NA	TRBJ2-7	CASSGSSYEQYF	TGTGCCAGCAGCGGAAGCTCCTACGAGCAGTACTTC